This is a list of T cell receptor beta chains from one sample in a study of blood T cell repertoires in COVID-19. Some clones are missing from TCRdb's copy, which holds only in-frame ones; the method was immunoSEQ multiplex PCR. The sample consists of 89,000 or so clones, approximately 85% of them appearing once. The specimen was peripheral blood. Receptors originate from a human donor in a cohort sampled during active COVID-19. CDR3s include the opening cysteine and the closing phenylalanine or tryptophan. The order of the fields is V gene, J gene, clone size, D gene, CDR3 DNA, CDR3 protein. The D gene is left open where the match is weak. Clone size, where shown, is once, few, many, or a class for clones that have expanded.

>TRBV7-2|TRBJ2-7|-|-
TGTGCCAGCAGCCCGAGTCGGGCCTACGAGCAGTACTTC
CASSPSRAYEQYF
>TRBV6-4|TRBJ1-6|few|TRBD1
TGTGCCAGCAGTGACTCAGGGGGCAATTCACCCCTCCACTTT
CASSDSGGNSPLHF
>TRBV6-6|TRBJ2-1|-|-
TGTGCCAGCAGGCCCCAGGGGAAGCATGACAATGAGCAGTTCTTC
CASRPQGKHDNEQFF
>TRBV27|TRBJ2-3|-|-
TGTGCCAGCAAAGGGGGGGGGCTAAATACGCAGTATTTT
CASKGGGLNTQYF
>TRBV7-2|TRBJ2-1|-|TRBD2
TGTGCCAGCAGCTTAGTTGGCGGGGGGTCATATGAGCAGTTCTTC
CASSLVGGGSYEQFF
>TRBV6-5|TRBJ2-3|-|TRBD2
TGTGCCAGCAGTTACACCGGACTAGCCGTCCATACCCCGCAGTATTTT
CASSYTGLAVHTPQYF
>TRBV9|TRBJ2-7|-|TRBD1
TGTGCCAGCAGCGTGCAGGCCGGGACAGGGGGCGGGCAGCAGTACTTC
CASSVQAGTGGGQQYF
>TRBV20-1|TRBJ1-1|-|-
TGCAGTGCCACCATCGGTCGCGCTTTCTTT
CSATIGRAFF
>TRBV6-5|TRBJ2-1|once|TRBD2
TGTGCCAGCAGTTCACGGGAGGGACGAAATGAGCAGTTCTTC
CASSSREGRNEQFF
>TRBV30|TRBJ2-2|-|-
TGTGCCTGGAGTGTAAGGGTGGGGCTCTCGCACACCGGGGAGCTGTTTTTT
CAWSVRVGLSHTGELFF
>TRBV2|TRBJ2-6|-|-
TGTGCCAGCAGTGACAGGGTGATAATGTCTGGGGCCAACGTCCTGACTTTC
CASSDRVIMSGANVLTF
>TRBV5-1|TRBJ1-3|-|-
TGCGCCAGCAGCAGTACGGGAGCGGGAAACACCATATATTTT
CASSSTGAGNTIYF
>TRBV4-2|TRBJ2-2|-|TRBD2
TGTGCCAGCAGCCAACCACAACTAGCGGGGGCCCCGAACACCGGGGAGCTGTTTTTT
CASSQPQLAGAPNTGELFF
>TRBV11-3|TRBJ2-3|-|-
TGTGCCAGCAGCCCCCTGGATTGGACGGCCGGGGGTGCGCAGTATTTT
CASSPLDWTAGGAQYF
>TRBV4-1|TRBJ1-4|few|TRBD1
TGCGCCAGCAGCCAAGATATCGGGACAGGGGGACTGTTTTTT
CASSQDIGTGGLFF
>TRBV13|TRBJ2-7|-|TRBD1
TGTGCCAGCAGTCTACAGGGGACCTACGAGCAGTACTTC
CASSLQGTYEQYF
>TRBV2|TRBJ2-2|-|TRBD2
TGTGCCAGCACCGGGACTAGCGGAGCCGGGGAGCTGTTTTTT
CASTGTSGAGELFF
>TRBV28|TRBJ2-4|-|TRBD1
TGTGCCAGCAGTTATCCGGGACAGTCTCAAAACATTCAGTACTTC
CASSYPGQSQNIQYF
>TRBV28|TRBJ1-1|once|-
TGTGCCAGCAGTTTAGACAGAAACACTGAAGCTTTCTTT
CASSLDRNTEAFF
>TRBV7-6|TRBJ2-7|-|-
TGTGCCAGCAGCTTCGCAGGCTACGAGCAGTACTTC
CASSFAGYEQYF
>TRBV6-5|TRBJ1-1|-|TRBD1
TGTGCCAGCAGCTGGACAGGGGAGAACACTGAAGCTTTCTTT
CASSWTGENTEAFF
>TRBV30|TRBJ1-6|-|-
TGTGCCTGCTCCTCCGGGGGGCCCCTAAATTCACCCCTCCACTTT
CACSSGGPLNSPLHF
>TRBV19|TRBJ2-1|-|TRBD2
TGTGCCAGTTTTAAAGCGGGGGGGGATCCTCGCGGCTCCTACAATGAGCAGTTCTTC
CASFKAGGDPRGSYNEQFF
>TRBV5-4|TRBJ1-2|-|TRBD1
TGTGCCAGCAGGGCCTCAGGGGGCGGGGGGGCTGGCTACACCTTC
CASRASGGGGAGYTF
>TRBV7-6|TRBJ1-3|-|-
TGTGCCAGCAGCCTACCATCGGGGGGTGGAAACACCATATATTTT
CASSLPSGGGNTIYF
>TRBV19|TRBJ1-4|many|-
TGTGCCAGCCGTCCCGGCCAGGCTATTAATAATGAAAAACTGTTTTTT
CASRPGQAINNEKLFF
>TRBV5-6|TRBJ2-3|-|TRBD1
TGTGCCAGCAGCCCGCGGACAGGATCAGATACGCAGTATTTT
CASSPRTGSDTQYF
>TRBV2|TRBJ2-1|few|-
TGTGCCAGCATTGGGCTTTCCGATGAGCAGTTCTTC
CASIGLSDEQFF
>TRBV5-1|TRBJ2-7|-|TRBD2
TGCGCCAGCAGCTTGGTGAATGGGCTAGCGGTCTACGAGCAGTACTTC
CASSLVNGLAVYEQYF
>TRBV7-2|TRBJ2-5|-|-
TGTGCCAGCAGCTCCGAGGTAGGACAAGAGACCCAGTACTTC
CASSSEVGQETQYF
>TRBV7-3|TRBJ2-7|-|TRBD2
TGTGCCAGCAGCTCCCCGGGAGGGGAGCAGTACTTC
CASSSPGGEQYF
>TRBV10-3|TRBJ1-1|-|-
TGTGCCATCAGTGAGTCCGGACAGTTGAACACTGAAGCTTTCTTT
CAISESGQLNTEAFF
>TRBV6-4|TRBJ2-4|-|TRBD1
TGTGCCAGCAGTTTAGACAGGGGAAACATTCAGTACTTC
CASSLDRGNIQYF
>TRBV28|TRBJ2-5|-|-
TGTGCCAGCAGTTTGAACTCCGGGACTCCACAGTACTTC
CASSLNSGTPQYF
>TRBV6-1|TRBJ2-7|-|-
TGTGCCAGCAGTGACCGGACGGGGAGACTAGACGAGCAGTACTTC
CASSDRTGRLDEQYF
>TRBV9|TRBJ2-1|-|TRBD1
TGTGCCAGCAGCCCCTCAGGGGGCGATGAGCAGTTCTTC
CASSPSGGDEQFF
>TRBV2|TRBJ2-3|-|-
TGTGCCAGCATCCGGAGGGCGGGTACAGATACGCAGTATTTT
CASIRRAGTDTQYF
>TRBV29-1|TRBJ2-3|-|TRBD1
TGCAGCGTTGTACAGGGGGCCACAGATACGCAGTATTTT
CSVVQGATDTQYF
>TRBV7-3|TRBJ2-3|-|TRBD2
TGTGCCAGCAGCCCGGGAGGGAACAGGGCATCGGATACGCAGTATTTT
CASSPGGNRASDTQYF
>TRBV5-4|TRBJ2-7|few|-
TGTGCCAGCAGCCCGGACTCGGACCCGAGAGGATCCTACGAGCAGTACTTC
CASSPDSDPRGSYEQYF
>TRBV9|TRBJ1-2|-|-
TGTGCCAGCAGCGTAGGCGGACTAAACGGCTACACCTTC
CASSVGGLNGYTF
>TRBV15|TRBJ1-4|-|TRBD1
TGTGCCACCAGCAGAGTGCGACAGGGATCCGAAAAACTGTTTTTT
CATSRVRQGSEKLFF
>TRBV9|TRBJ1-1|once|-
TGTGCCAGCAGCTCCCCCGGCGGAGAAGCTTTCTTT
CASSSPGGEAFF
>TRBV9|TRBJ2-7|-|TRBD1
TGTGCCAGCAGCGTAGCTCGGGACAGGGTAAACGAGCAGTACTTC
CASSVARDRVNEQYF
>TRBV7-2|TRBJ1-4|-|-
TGTGCCAGCAGCGGCCAAATCGCAACTAATGAAAAACTGTTTTTT
CASSGQIATNEKLFF
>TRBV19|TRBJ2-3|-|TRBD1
TGTGCCAGTAGTATAAGGGACAGGAGTTTAGATACGCAGTATTTT
CASSIRDRSLDTQYF
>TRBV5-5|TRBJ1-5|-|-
TGTGCCAGCAGCTTGGAGGGGACACCATTTAGCAATCAGCCCCAGCATTTT
CASSLEGTPFSNQPQHF
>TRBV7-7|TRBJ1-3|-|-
TGTGCCAGCAGCCCAGGGGAGAGAAACACCATATATTTT
CASSPGERNTIYF
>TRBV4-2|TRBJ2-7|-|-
TGTGCCAGCAGCCAAGATCGTACCCCCTCCCCGTCTAACTTC
CASSQDRTPSPSNF
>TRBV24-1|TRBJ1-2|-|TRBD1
TGTGCCACCAGTGACCCCGGGACAGGGGGATCTGGCTACACCTTC
CATSDPGTGGSGYTF
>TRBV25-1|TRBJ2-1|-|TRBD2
TGTGCCAGCAGACTAGCGGGAGCGAATTACAATGAGCAGTTCTTC
CASRLAGANYNEQFF
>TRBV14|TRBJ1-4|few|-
TGTGCCAGCAGGCCGACGGGTACAACTAATGAAAAACTGTTTTTT
CASRPTGTTNEKLFF
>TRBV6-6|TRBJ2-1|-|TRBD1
TGTGCCAGCAGTGGGGACAGTCCCTACAATGAGCAGTTCTTC
CASSGDSPYNEQFF